This T cell receptor beta chain was recorded in a study of control samples from healthy donors and cancer patients. Clones were read by immunoSEQ multiplex PCR, and TCRdb kept only the in-frame ones, dropping some. The sample has roughly 86,000 clones, over 75% seen once; the top ten hold less than 4.5%. This CDR3 spans 15 amino acids. V was pared by 6 bases and J by 2 bases, with 17 bases between. Looked up from germline, CDR1 is SNHLY and CDR2 is FYNNEI. Input material: blood. V gene TRBV2 combines with J gene TRBJ2-7; D may be TRBD2 (6 bases). The TCR sequence derives from a woman between 18 and 30 years old in good health. CDR3 residues: CASSSPSRGTYEQYF. CDR3 DNA sequence: TGTGCCAGCAGCTCGCCGTCCCGCGGGACCTACGAGCAGTACTTC.